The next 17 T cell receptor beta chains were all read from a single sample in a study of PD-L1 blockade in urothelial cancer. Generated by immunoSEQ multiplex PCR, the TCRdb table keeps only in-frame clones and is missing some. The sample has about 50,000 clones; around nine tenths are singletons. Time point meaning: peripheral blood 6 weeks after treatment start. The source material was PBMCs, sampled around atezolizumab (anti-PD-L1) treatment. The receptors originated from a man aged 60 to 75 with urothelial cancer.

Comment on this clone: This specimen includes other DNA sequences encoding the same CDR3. CDR3 sequence: CSARAGETQYF. CDR3 bases: TGCAGTGCTAGGGCGGGAGAGACCCAGTACTTC. The rearrangement joins TRBV20-1 to TRBJ2-5; the D gene is possibly TRBD2 (5 bases). Trimming cost V 3 bases and J 4 bases, with 6 bases left between them. The CDR3 spans 11 residues. Germline V lookup: CDR1 DFQATT, CDR2 SNEGSKA (reference sequence).

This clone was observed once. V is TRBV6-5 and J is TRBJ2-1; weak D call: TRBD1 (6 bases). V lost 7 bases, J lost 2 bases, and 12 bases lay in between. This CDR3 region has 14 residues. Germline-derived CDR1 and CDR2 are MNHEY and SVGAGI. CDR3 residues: CASTDRRTYNEQFF. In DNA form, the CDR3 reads TGTGCCAGCACAGACAGGCGGACCTACAATGAGCAGTTCTTC.

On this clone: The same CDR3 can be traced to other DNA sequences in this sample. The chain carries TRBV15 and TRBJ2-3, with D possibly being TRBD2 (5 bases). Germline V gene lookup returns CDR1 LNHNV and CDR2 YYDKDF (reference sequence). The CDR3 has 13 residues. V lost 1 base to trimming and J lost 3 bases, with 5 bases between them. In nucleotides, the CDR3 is TGTGCCACCAGCAGAGGCGGGACAGATACGCAGTATTTT. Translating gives CATSRGGTDTQYF.

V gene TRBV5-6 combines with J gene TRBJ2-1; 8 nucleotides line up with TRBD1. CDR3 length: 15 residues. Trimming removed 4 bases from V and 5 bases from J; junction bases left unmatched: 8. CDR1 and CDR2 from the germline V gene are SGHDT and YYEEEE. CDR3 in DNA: TGTGCCAGCAGCCCTCGGAGGACAGGGAACAATGAGCAGTTCTTC. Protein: CASSPRRTGNNEQFF.

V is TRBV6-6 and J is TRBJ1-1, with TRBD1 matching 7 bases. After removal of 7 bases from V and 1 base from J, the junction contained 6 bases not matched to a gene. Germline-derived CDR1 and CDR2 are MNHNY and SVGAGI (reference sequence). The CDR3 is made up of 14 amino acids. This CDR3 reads CASTDWTGNTEAFF. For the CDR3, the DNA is TGTGCCAGCACCGACTGGACAGGGAACACTGAAGCTTTCTTT.

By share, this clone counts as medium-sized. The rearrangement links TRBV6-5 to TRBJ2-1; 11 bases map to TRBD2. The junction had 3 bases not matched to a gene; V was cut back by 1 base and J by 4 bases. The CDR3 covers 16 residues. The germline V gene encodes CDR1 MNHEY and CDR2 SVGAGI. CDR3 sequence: CASSYFGTSGYNEQFF. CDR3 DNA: TGTGCCAGCAGTTACTTCGGGACTAGCGGATACAATGAGCAGTTCTTC.

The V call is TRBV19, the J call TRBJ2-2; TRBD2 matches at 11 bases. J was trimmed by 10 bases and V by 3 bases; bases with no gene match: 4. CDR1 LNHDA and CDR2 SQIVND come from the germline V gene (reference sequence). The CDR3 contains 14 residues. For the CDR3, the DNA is TGTGCCAGTAGTATTAGCGGGGGGGCTAAGGAGCTGTTTTTT. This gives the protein CASSISGGAKELFF.

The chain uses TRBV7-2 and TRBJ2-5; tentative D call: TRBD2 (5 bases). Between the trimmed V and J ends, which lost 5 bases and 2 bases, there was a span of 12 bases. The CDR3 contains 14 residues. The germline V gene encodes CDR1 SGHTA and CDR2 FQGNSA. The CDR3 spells CASSPSPGQETQYF. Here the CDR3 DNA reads TGTGCCAGCAGCCCGAGTCCGGGGCAAGAGACCCAGTACTTC.

DNA for the CDR3: TGCGCCAGCAGTGTAGCGGGAGCCACAGATACGCAGTATTTT. Its translation is CASSVAGATDTQYF. The chain is built from TRBV10-1 and TRBJ2-3; 9 nucleotides match TRBD2. The CDR3 contains 14 residues. Germline V lookup: CDR1 WNHNN, CDR2 SYGVQD (reference sequence). J lost 2 bases, V lost 4 bases, and 1 base had no gene match.

The CDR3, as DNA: TGCGCCAGCAGCCAAGCTTTAGCGGGAGAAGATACGCAGTATTTT. This gives the protein CASSQALAGEDTQYF. This sequence joins TRBV4-3 and TRBJ2-3, with TRBD2 matching 9 bases. V gave up 1 base and J gave up 5 bases; unmatched junction bases: 4. Germline lookup yields CDR1 LGHNA and CDR2 YSLEER. The CDR3 is 15 amino acids.

In DNA, the CDR3 is TGTGCCAGCTCACCAGGACAGAACTATGGCTACACCTTC. Its protein is CASSPGQNYGYTF. The chain uses TRBV18 and TRBJ1-2; the D gene is possibly TRBD1 (6 bases). Trimming removed 2 bases from V and 2 bases from J, with 6 bases in between. The germline CDR1 and CDR2 sequences are KGHSH and LQKENI. The CDR3 is 13 amino acids.

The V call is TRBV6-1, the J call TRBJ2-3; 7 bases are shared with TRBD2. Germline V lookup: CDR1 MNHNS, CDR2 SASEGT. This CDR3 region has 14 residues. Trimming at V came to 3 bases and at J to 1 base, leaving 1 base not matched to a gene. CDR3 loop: CASSEGRGTDTQYF. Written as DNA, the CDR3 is TGTGCCAGCAGTGAGGGGAGGGGCACAGATACGCAGTATTTT.

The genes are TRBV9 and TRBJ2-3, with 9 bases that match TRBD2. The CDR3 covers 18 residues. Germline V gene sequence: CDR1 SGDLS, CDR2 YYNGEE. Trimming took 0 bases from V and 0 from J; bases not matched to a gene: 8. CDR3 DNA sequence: TGTGCCAGCAGCGTAGAAAGTGGGACTAGCCCTAGCACAGATACGCAGTATTTT. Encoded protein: CASSVESGTSPSTDTQYF.

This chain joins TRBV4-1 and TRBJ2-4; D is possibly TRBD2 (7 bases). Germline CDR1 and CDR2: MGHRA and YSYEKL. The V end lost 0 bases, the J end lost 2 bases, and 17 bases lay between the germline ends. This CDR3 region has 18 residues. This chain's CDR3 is CASSQDVGLTGPKNIQYF. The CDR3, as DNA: TGCGCCAGCAGCCAAGATGTGGGACTAACAGGGCCCAAAAACATTCAGTACTTC.

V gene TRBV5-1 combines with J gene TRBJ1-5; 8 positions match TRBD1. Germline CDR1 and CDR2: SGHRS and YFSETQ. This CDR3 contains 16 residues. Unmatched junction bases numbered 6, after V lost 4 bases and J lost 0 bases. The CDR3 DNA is TGCGCCAGCAGCCGTGGGACAGGTGATAGCAATCAGCCCCAGCATTTT. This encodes CASSRGTGDSNQPQHF.

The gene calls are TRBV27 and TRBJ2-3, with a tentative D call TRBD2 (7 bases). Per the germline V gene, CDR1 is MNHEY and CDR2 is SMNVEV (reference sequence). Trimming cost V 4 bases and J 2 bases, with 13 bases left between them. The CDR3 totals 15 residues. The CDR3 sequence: CASSSGGGYTDTQYF. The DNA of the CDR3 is TGTGCCAGCAGTTCGGGCGGGGGCTACACAGATACGCAGTATTTT.

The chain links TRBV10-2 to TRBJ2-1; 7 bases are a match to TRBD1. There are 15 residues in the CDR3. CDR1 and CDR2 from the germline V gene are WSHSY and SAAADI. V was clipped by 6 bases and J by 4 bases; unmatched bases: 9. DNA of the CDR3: TGCGCCAGCAGAGAAGGGACAGCTTCTTACAATGAGCAGTTCTTC. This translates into CASREGTASYNEQFF.